This T cell receptor (beta chain) was profiled in a study of T cells after yellow fever vaccination. In TCRdb, the 5' RACE reads were re-called with MiXCR into one record per CDR3 protein. The sample has about 330,000 distinct CDR3 sequences; less than 9.5% are singletons. This clonotype was detected ten times or more. This CDR3 contains 15 residues. The germline gives CDR1 DFQATT, CDR2 SNEGSKA (reference sequence). V dropped 0 bases and J dropped 5; count of bases not matched to a gene: 6. This receptor was identified in a young man who received the YFV17D yellow fever vaccine. Sequencing used PBMCs, obtained around 45 days after the first yellow fever vaccination. The rearrangement links TRBV20-1 to TRBJ1-1; the match to TRBD1 covers 10 bases. CDR3 bases: TGCAGTGCTAGAGACCCGACAGGGGGCTTGACTGAAGCTTTCTTT. Its protein product is CSARDPTGGLTEAFF.